These T cell receptor beta chains were read from a single sample in a study of blood T cell repertoires in COVID-19. Here immunoSEQ multiplex PCR was the method, and the copy in TCRdb shows in-frame clones only, minus some. The top ten clones hold 1.6% of a sample with a few hundred thousand clones, approximately 86% of them seen once. Material for sequencing was PBMCs or T cells enriched from blood (not recorded which). These receptors all come from a woman in her 50s who had recovered from COVID-19. Both conserved end residues are part of each CDR3. The order of the fields is CDR3 length, V gene, J gene, CDR3 protein.

CDR3 length: 11; V gene: TRBV30; J gene: TRBJ2-5; CDR3 protein: CAWQGQETQYF
CDR3 length: 14; V gene: TRBV6-2/TRBV6-3; J gene: TRBJ2-4; CDR3 protein: CASSYPHGKNIQYF
CDR3 length: 14; V gene: TRBV3-1/TRBV3-2; J gene: TRBJ2-7; CDR3 protein: CASSQGLLTYEQYF
CDR3 length: 18; V gene: TRBV5-4; J gene: TRBJ2-5; CDR3 protein: CASSWMVGLAEAGETQYF
CDR3 length: 12; V gene: TRBV28; J gene: TRBJ2-1; CDR3 protein: CASSQALNEQFF
CDR3 length: 11; V gene: TRBV14; J gene: TRBJ2-7; CDR3 protein: CASSYRGEQYF
CDR3 length: 15; V gene: TRBV5-8; J gene: TRBJ2-4; CDR3 protein: CASSLGGSSKNIQYF
CDR3 length: 14; V gene: TRBV11-1; J gene: TRBJ1-6; CDR3 protein: CASSSTRAGSPLHF
CDR3 length: 12; V gene: TRBV29-1; J gene: TRBJ2-3; CDR3 protein: CSVRETSDTQYF
CDR3 length: 17; V gene: TRBV5-5; J gene: TRBJ2-5; CDR3 protein: CASSLVSTGAFQETQYF
CDR3 length: 12; V gene: TRBV5-8; J gene: TRBJ2-7; CDR3 protein: CASSFRRYEQYF
CDR3 length: 14; V gene: TRBV30; J gene: TRBJ1-1; CDR3 protein: CAWSVFSGNTEAFF
CDR3 length: 17; V gene: TRBV5-4; J gene: TRBJ2-1; CDR3 protein: CASSFSARLADYNEQFF
CDR3 length: 15; V gene: TRBV6-5; J gene: TRBJ2-7; CDR3 protein: CASSGGLASWGEQYF
CDR3 length: 12; V gene: TRBV28; J gene: TRBJ1-2; CDR3 protein: CASSFVDYGYTF
CDR3 length: 13; V gene: TRBV7-8; J gene: TRBJ2-7; CDR3 protein: CASSLSQGLWQYF
CDR3 length: 14; V gene: TRBV3-1/TRBV3-2; J gene: TRBJ2-7; CDR3 protein: CASSQVPLSYEQYF
CDR3 length: 15; V gene: TRBV7-2; J gene: TRBJ2-1; CDR3 protein: CATNPGQGSYNEQFF
CDR3 length: 15; V gene: TRBV9; J gene: TRBJ1-5; CDR3 protein: CASSVEGAPNQPQHF
CDR3 length: 15; V gene: TRBV27; J gene: TRBJ1-1; CDR3 protein: CASSPYYNMNTEAFF
CDR3 length: 13; V gene: TRBV30; J gene: TRBJ1-6; CDR3 protein: CACRDRGHSPLHF
CDR3 length: 15; V gene: TRBV3-1/TRBV3-2; J gene: TRBJ2-7; CDR3 protein: CASSPYRTGVDEQYF